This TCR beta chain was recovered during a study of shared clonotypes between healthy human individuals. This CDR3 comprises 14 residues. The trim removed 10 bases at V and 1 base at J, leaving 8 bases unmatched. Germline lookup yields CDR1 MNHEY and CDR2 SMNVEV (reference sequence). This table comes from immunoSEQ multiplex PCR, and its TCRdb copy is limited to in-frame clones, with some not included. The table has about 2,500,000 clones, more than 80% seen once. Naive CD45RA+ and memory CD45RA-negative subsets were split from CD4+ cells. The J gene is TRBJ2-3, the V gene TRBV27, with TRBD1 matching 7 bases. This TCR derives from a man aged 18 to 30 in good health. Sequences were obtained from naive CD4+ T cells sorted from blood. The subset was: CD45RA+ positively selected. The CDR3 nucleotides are TGTGCCACCAAAAGGACAGGTGGCACAGATACGCAGTATTTT. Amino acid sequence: CATKRTGGTDTQYF.